These 2 T cell receptor beta chains were sequenced from one sample in a study of blood T cell repertoires in COVID-19. Using immunoSEQ multiplex PCR, the repertoire was profiled, and TCRdb retains in-frame clones only, with some absent. The data show some 390,000 clones, with around 84% seen just once and less than 3.5% held by the top ten. The sample consisted of peripheral blood. These receptors all come from a human donor in a cohort sampled during active COVID-19.

The chain recombines TRBV3-1 (or the pseudogene TRBV3-2) with TRBJ2-3, with 14 bases fitting TRBD2. The germline V gene encodes CDR1 LGHDT and CDR2 YNNKEL (reference sequence). The CDR3 sequence is 19 residues long. V dropped 6 bases and J dropped 7; count of bases not matched to a gene: 18. CDR3 nucleotide sequence: TGTGCCAGCAGTCCTATAGGGACTAGCGGGAGCTTTTTATCGAATACGCAGTATTTT. This codes for CASSPIGTSGSFLSNTQYF.

The V gene is TRBV2, the J gene TRBJ2-2; D may be TRBD1 (6 bases). The length of the CDR3 is 14 residues. Trimming left V 10 bases short and J 1 base short, with 13 bases between. From germline, CDR1 is SNHLY and CDR2 FYNNEI. CDR3 protein: CATKLGQNTGELFF. The CDR3 DNA follows: TGTGCCACCAAGCTGGGACAGAACACCGGGGAGCTGTTTTTT. Full variable domain (remainder filled in from reference TRBV2 and TRBJ2-2): EPEVTQTPSHQVTQMGQEVILRCVPISNHLYFYWYRQILGQKVEFLVSFYNNEISEKSEIFDDQFSVERPDGSNFTLKIRSTKLEDSAMYFCATKLGQNTGELFFGEGSRLTVL.